The rows below give T cell receptor beta chains drawn from one sample of a study of blood T cell repertoires in COVID-19. Clones were read by immunoSEQ multiplex PCR, and TCRdb kept only the in-frame ones, dropping some. The sample includes a few hundred thousand clones, roughly 90% of them seen just once. The sequencing input was peripheral blood. These receptors all stem from a man aged 18 to 35 with COVID-19, enrolled during active disease. Each CDR3 is given with its conserved first and last residue.

TRBV19,CASSIPGITDTQYF
TRBV30,CAWSVSGFEQFF
TRBV5-1,CASSFSLGYNEQFF
TRBV6-4,CASRGDTEAFF
TRBV28,CASSFPPLAGETDTQYF
TRBV6-1,CASSEHHRTRGGQETQYF
TRBV12-3/TRBV12-4,CASSYRGGYTF
TRBV6-5,CASSYSGWSNYGYTF
TRBV2,CASSEGTGYSYGYTF
TRBV19,CASSIGVGAPLHF
TRBV4-1,CASSQAGTGDVRGGYTF
TRBV10-3,CAISEGQGTEKLFF
TRBV7-3,CASSAGTASTDTQYF
TRBV18,CASSTQNYGYTF
TRBV11-2,CASSFSRAQGHTYEQYF
TRBV7-8,CASSATELNTEAFF
TRBV6-6,CASSSYTGDQPQHF
TRBV11-2,CASSSLRDIVQETQYF
TRBV19,CASSKPSGEETQYF
TRBV6-6,CASSHGTSGWVTDTQYF
TRBV7-2,CASSNRERTEAFF
TRBV5-1,CASSLIPSGTGAFYGYTF
TRBV23-1,CASITGGGNYGYTF
TRBV5-1,CASSLVQGATFDYEQYF
TRBV10-3,CAISRDITSYEQYF
TRBV11-2,CASSGTGGHSYEQYF
TRBV5-8,CASTPAGAGVEQYF
TRBV2,CASSDRQANYGYTF
TRBV14,CASSQQQGAYEQYF
TRBV19,CASSIPTWNSPLHF
TRBV11-2,CASSETGGDPQHF
TRBV19,CASSRGLAGDHEQYF
TRBV5-1,CASSLAGGQRNEQFF
TRBV4-2,CASSQSPGLAGGLNTGELFF
TRBV19,CASSLTGGNGELFF
TRBV6-6,CASSQLPGTGMQEQYF
TRBV7-9,CASSSPTRTTNTGELFF
TRBV7-6,CASSPGTDSYGYTF
TRBV7-7,CASSLFTGDETQYF
TRBV7-8,CASSTTGGTYNEQFF
TRBV14,CASSREETQYF
TRBV27,CASSPLPGQDATEQYF